The 2 T cell receptor beta chains given below trace back to one sample, sequenced in a study of T cell repertoires in cytomegalovirus infection. Each CDR3 protein is one row after TCRdb ran MiXCR on the reads. The profile shows 360,000 or so distinct CDR3 sequences, about 35% of them singletons. The antigens of these receptors remain unknown. Sequencing used cultured PBMCs, obtained from culture after CMV antigen stimulation. The receptors shown here come from a human donor in good health (CMV status not recorded). Some clones in this sample may be carry-over from other donors' samples.

This chain connects TRBV7-3 to TRBJ2-1; 7 bases are shared with TRBD2. This CDR3 is 13 amino acids long. The V segment lost 5 bases and the J segment 15 bases; nucleotides outside the gene matches: 13. The germline CDR1 and CDR2 sequences are SGHTA and FQGTGA. In DNA, the CDR3 is TGTGCCAGCAGCGCTAGGGCGAGCGGGAACCCGTTCTTC. Translated: CASSARASGNPFF.

This clonotype was seen many times. The chain uses TRBV11-2 and TRBJ1-2, with TRBD1 as a possible D gene (5 bases). Per the germline V gene, CDR1 is SGHAT and CDR2 is FQNNGV. The CDR3 runs 15 residues. Trimming took off 5 bases at V and 6 bases at J, with 19 bases between the two ends. The CDR3 region has the DNA TGTGCCAGCAGCCTTAATTTGGGGCTAGGAGATGGCTACACCTTC. Translating it yields CASSLNLGLGDGYTF.